A single sample gave rise to the 7 T cell receptor beta chains below, sequenced in a study of cytomegalovirus exposure and HLA in healthy donors. Primers for the PCR totalled 60 Vbeta and 13 Jbeta. TCRdb's copy holds only in-frame clones and misses some; the assay was immunoSEQ multiplex PCR. The repertoire holds some 200,000 clones, with 65% to 90% as singletons. Sample: PBMCs. The origin of the receptors is a girl under 18 in good health and CMV-seronegative.

This chain links TRBV6-5 with TRBJ2-1; 14 bases line up with TRBD2. Germline CDR1 reads MNHEY; CDR2 reads SVGAGI. The CDR3 covers 16 residues. J gave up 8 bases and V 2 bases, and 5 bases lay outside the gene matches. The CDR3 spells CASSYTGTSGRDEQFF. In DNA, the CDR3 is TGTGCCAGCAGTTACACCGGGACTAGCGGGAGAGATGAGCAGTTCTTC.

The V gene is TRBV2, the J gene TRBJ2-1; TRBD1 agrees at 10 bases. J lost 16 bases, V lost 8 bases, and 8 bases had no gene match. CDR1 is SNHLY, CDR2 FYNNEI, per germline. CDR3 length: 11 residues. CDR3 DNA: TGTGCCAGCGGCCAGGGACAGGGGCCTTTCTTC. This translates into CASGQGQGPFF.

This clone was counted a single time. The chain has TRBV29-1 and TRBJ1-2; the match to TRBD1 covers 10 bases. This CDR3 comprises 14 residues. Trimming cost V 8 bases and J 7 bases; bases outside gene matches: 13. Germline V gene sequence: CDR1 SQVTM, CDR2 ANQGSEA. Here the CDR3 DNA reads TGCAGCTTCTACCCCGGGACAGGGGTTTCTGGCTACACCTTC. This sequence encodes CSFYPGTGVSGYTF.

The gene calls are TRBV7-9 and TRBJ1-4; the D gene is possibly TRBD1 (5 bases). The CDR3 runs 15 residues. Between the trimmed V and J ends, which lost 3 bases and 6 bases, there was a span of 14 bases. Germline assignment: CDR1 SEHNR and CDR2 FQNEAQ (reference sequence). The DNA of the CDR3 is TGTGCCAGCAGCTTCGGCCAGGGAGGAGATGAAAAACTGTTTTTT. This codes for CASSFGQGGDEKLFF.

This chain links TRBV2 with TRBJ2-5; 8 bases map to TRBD2. V lost 8 bases and J lost 6; bases outside the gene matches: 11. This CDR3 has 14 amino acids. Per germline, CDR1 SNHLY and CDR2 FYNNEI. CDR3 nucleotide sequence: TGTGCCAGCTCGGGGGGGCGGGCCCATAAGACCCAGTACTTC. Translating it yields CASSGGRAHKTQYF.

The V call is TRBV30, the J call TRBJ2-2, with 8 bases identical to TRBD1. This CDR3 comprises 15 residues. V lost 5 bases and J lost 6; bases outside the gene matches: 11. CDR1 and CDR2 (germline): GTSNPN, SVGIG (reference sequence). CDR3 DNA sequence: TGTGCCTGGTCGCGAGGGACAGGTTATCCCGGGGAGCTGTTTTTT. Protein sequence: CAWSRGTGYPGELFF.

V and J are TRBV7-9 and TRBJ1-6; unclear D gene. From germline, CDR1 is SEHNR and CDR2 FQNEAQ (reference sequence). Trimming took off 1 base at V and 10 bases at J, with 17 bases between the two ends. The CDR3 is made up of 16 amino acids. Here the CDR3 DNA reads TGTGCCAGCAGCTTAGACCGGGTTCTTCCTGACTCACCCCTCCACTTT. It specifies CASSLDRVLPDSPLHF.